This T cell receptor beta chain was recorded in a study of spatial heterogeneity in lung cancer (dated by TCRdb to between 2017 and 2020). At the level of the whole study: Beta-chain transcripts were consistently detected in greater numbers than alpha-chain transcripts, which likely reflects a higher abundance of beta-chain transcripts. TCR transcript counts in tumor regions correlated strongly with a T cell transcriptional module score from matched bulk RNA-seq. In the raw uncorrected reads, each unique combination of TCR and UMI appeared more than ten times on average. TCR alpha and beta repertoires were quantitatively compared across multiple tumor regions, matched nontumor lung and blood in non-small cell lung cancer. The study linked features of the TCR repertoire to counts of nonsynonymous mutations, which were determined by whole-exome sequencing of tumor tissue. Both alpha and beta chains were TCR-sequenced in 200 to 250 tumor regions, approximately 64 matched nontumor lung samples and around 54 PBMC samples obtained at surgery.

Overall results and qualifications from the work: TCR-seq coverage of tumor T cells was estimated at only around 7% for alpha chains and around 13% for beta chains. The tumor nonsynonymous mutation count correlated with the number of expanded alpha and beta TCRs within the tumor. Confirming at a functional level the hypothesis that regional TCRs recognize regional mutations was considered to require additional single-cell paired TCR alpha and beta sequencing. The count of ubiquitous expanded TCRs correlated with the count of ubiquitous nonsynonymous mutations, and the count of regional expanded TCRs correlated with the count of regional nonsynonymous mutations.

On this clonotype: Which antigen it targets is not known. There are no base qualities to consult, and no much larger clone falls within one base. This beta chain appears as a stray read in a library generated for alpha chains; its size is not informative.

Sequences SQVTM (CDR1) and ANQGSEA (CDR2) are obtained from the germline V gene. Trimming takes 6 bases from V and 10 bases from J, and the germline ends sit 18 bases apart. The CDR3 contains 12 residues, cysteine and phenylalanine counted. Kept here is only the CDR3 DNA, which spans 36 bases and is read in frame from base 1. Library method: 5' RACE. TCRdb records NextSeq 500 as the sequencer. In the TCR library protocol, a unique molecular identifier was attached to each TCR cDNA molecule so that PCR and sequencing errors could be corrected. Processing in the source paper ran as follows. Decombinator tools were used for TCR identification, UMI-based error correction and CDR3 extraction. TCRs above a frequency of 2 per 1,000, corresponding to the top 1% of the tumor frequency distribution, were defined as expanded. Expanded tumor TCRs statistically deemed absent (corrected P<0.05) from at least one tumor region were classed as regional, and all other expanded tumor TCRs were classed as ubiquitous. Rényi diversity was computed with the R vegan package after subsampling each repertoire 100 times to 5,000 TCRs. To build CDR3 similarity networks, amino acid triplet string-kernel similarity was used, and CDR3s were connected when their pairwise similarity was above 0.82. TCRdb ran its own pipeline on the public reads, namely fastp trimming at Q25 and MiXCR clone calling, and kept in-frame beta chains. All rows with the same CDR3 protein become a single entry with the most common DNA and genes. The V and J calls and clone size come from TCRdb's table, not from the authors' own analysis. Here the sample has 17,000 or so distinct CDR3 sequences; roughly 6.2% occur a single time. The top ten hold around 6.5% of the sample.

The label giving this sample's time point can be read as: sample taken at primary tumor resection. The donors were more than 60 patients from the lung TRACERx cohort who had early-stage, untreated non-small cell lung cancer. Without any cell sorting, TCR sequencing was performed on whole RNA extracted either from tumor and nontumor lung tissue or from cryopreserved PBMC samples. Only patients for whom sufficient RNA was available from at least two tumor regions were selected for TCR sequencing. A lung pathologist reviewed the tumor and adjacent nontumor lung specimens before the specimens were selected.

The material was lung tumor tissue, obtained at surgery. This TCR derives from a male donor with early-stage non-small cell lung cancer. This chain joins TRBV29-1 to TRBJ1-1; the D gene is not confidently resolved. The CDR3 reads as follows: CSVMNTGKRAFF. The nucleotide sequence reads TGCAGCGTCATGAACACCGGGAAAAGAGCTTTCTTT.